Listed here are 9 T cell receptor beta chains from one sample, sequenced in a study of T cell clonality in common variable immunodeficiency (dated by TCRdb to between 2015 and 2017). The method behind the library was the immunoSEQ multiplex PCR assay. The source is immuneACCESS, and TCRdb retained only in-frame sequences with V and J called. Part of the clones is not carried over; for the studies checked, unresolved V genes explain less than half of this, and the remainder is unexplained. Listed for this sample are 35,000 to 55,000 clones, none observed only a single time. The ten most abundant clones make up about 10% of the sample. Sequencing was performed on peripheral blood mononuclear cells. The receptors derive from a person between 18 and 69 years old in good health.

With regard to this clone: Sequencing ends 3 residues short of the CDR3 end; the germline J gene provides the rest. This chain uses TRBV20-1 with TRBJ2-7; TRBD1 agrees at 9 bases. Losses at the gene ends were 4 bases for V and 2 bases for J; bases not matched to a gene: 9. The germline V gene has CDR1 DFQATT and CDR2 SNEGSKA (reference sequence). The CDR3 is 15 amino acids. The CDR3 DNA, read in part, is TGCAGTGCTATTTCCGGGACAGGGCCGACCTACGAG. It encodes CSAISGTGPTYE. The complete CDR3 reads CSAISGTGPTYEQYF.

This clone was recorded at least ten times. CDR3 protein: CSARDPAGGDEQFF. The DNA read from the CDR3 is TGCAGTGCTAGAGACCCAGCGGGGGGAGATGAG. This rearrangement joins TRBV20-1 to TRBJ2-1, with 9 bases that match TRBD2. The read falls 3 residues short of the CDR3 end, and the missing part is taken from the germline J gene. V dropped 0 bases and J dropped 8; count of bases not matched to a gene: 5. This CDR3 has 14 amino acids. The germline CDR1 and CDR2 sequences are DFQATT and SNEGSKA (reference sequence).

The sample holds many counts of this clone. The CDR3 goes on 3 residues after the read ends, and that part is filled in from the germline J gene. The rearrangement joins TRBV7-6 to TRBJ1-5, with D maybe TRBD1 (6 bases). The CDR3 sequence is 13 residues long. V gave up 5 bases and J gave up 7 bases, with 12 bases separating them. Germline values: CDR1 SGHVS, CDR2 FNYEAQ. The CDR3 reads CASSPGGAQPQHF. The CDR3 DNA, read in part, is TGTGCCAGCAGCCCTGGGGGGGCCCAGCCC.

This clone was counted at least ten times. The CDR3 region is CASSLRGRWTDTQYF. The CDR3 bases that were read are TGTGCCAGCAGTTTAAGGGGGCGGTGGACAGATACG. The chain combines TRBV28 with TRBJ2-3, with 7 bases identical to TRBD1. The CDR3 end is not reached by the read, which stops 3 residues before it; the germline J gene fills it in. The CDR3 totals 15 residues. CDR1 and CDR2 from the germline V gene are MDHEN and SYDVKM. V lost 2 bases, J lost 3 bases, and 5 bases stayed unmatched.

This clone was seen repeatedly, ten times or more. The CDR3 end falls 3 residues outside the read, so it is completed with the germline J gene. This rearrangement joins TRBV2 to TRBJ1-2; D call uncertain. The length of the CDR3 is 12 residues. In germline, CDR1 is SNHLY, CDR2 FYNNEI. V dropped 8 bases and J dropped 2 bases, with 9 bases sitting between them. The CDR3 sequence: CASRTGNYGYTF. CDR3 bases read: TGTGCCAGCCGGACGGGGAACTATGGC.

This clone was seen ten or more times. The CDR3 spells CASSLAVWGDNSPLHF. The sequenced CDR3 bases are TGCGCCAGCAGCTTGGCCGTATGGGGGGATAATTCACCC. The chain has TRBV5-1 and TRBJ1-6; the D gene is possibly TRBD1 (5 bases). The read is 3 residues too short to cover the CDR3 end, so that end is filled in from the germline J gene. Trimming removed 0 bases from V and 5 bases from J, with 12 bases in between. The CDR3 spans 16 residues. The V gene's germline CDR1 is SGHRS and CDR2 YFSETQ.

In its sample, this clone was seen many times. The read finishes 3 residues shy of the CDR3 end, and the germline J gene is used to complete it. This chain links TRBV19 with TRBJ2-7, with a tentative D call TRBD1 (5 bases). This CDR3 is 14 amino acids long. Germline V lookup: CDR1 LNHDA, CDR2 SQIVND (reference sequence). The ends were cut back, 2 bases at V and 3 bases at J, with 11 bases in the middle. The sequenced part of the CDR3 DNA is TGTGCCAGTAGTATAAGGCAGGGTGTCTACGAG. Translation: CASSIRQGVYE. From start to end, the CDR3 is CASSIRQGVYEQYF.

In its sample, this clone was seen many times. The read finishes 3 residues shy of the CDR3 end, and the germline J gene is used to complete it. The chain recombines TRBV5-5 with TRBJ1-2, with D tentatively TRBD1 (6 bases). The CDR3 sequence is 15 residues long. Germline assignment: CDR1 SGHKS and CDR2 YYEKEE (reference sequence). The chain's CDR3 is CASSAPGGRSWGYTF. The CDR3 bases that were read are TGTGCCAGCAGCGCCCCCGGGGGGCGGTCGTGGGGC.

CDR3 amino acids: CSATEKAYGGEQYF. The sequenced CDR3 bases are TGCAGTGCTACGGAGAAGGCCTACGGGGGCGAG. The chain is built from TRBV20-1 and TRBJ2-7, with D perhaps matching TRBD2 (6 bases). The CDR3 end falls 3 residues outside the read, so it is completed with the germline J gene. V was trimmed by 4 bases and J by 6 bases, leaving 19 bases between them. The CDR3 spans 14 residues. CDR1 and CDR2 (germline): DFQATT, SNEGSKA (reference sequence).